This T cell receptor (beta chain) was documented in a study of blood T cell repertoires in COVID-19. Study-level background: Specimens from acute and convalescent COVID-19 originated in the United States, Italy and Spain.

Clones were sequenced by immunoSEQ multiplex PCR, and TCRdb holds only the in-frame ones, with some missing. The sample carries 340,000 or so clones, around four fifths recorded once. V shed 5 bases, J shed 7 bases, and the junction held 12 bases outside the gene matches. Germline V CDR1 and CDR2: MDHEN, SYDVKM. The length of the CDR3 is 15 residues. The chain employs TRBV28 and TRBJ1-2; 8 nucleotides align to TRBD1. Specimen: peripheral blood. This receptor was taken from a man between 25 and 39 years old with active or convalescent COVID-19. Written as DNA, the CDR3 is TGTGCCAGCAGTCGACCCTCGGACAGGGATCCTGGCTACACCTTC. Residues: CASSRPSDRDPGYTF.